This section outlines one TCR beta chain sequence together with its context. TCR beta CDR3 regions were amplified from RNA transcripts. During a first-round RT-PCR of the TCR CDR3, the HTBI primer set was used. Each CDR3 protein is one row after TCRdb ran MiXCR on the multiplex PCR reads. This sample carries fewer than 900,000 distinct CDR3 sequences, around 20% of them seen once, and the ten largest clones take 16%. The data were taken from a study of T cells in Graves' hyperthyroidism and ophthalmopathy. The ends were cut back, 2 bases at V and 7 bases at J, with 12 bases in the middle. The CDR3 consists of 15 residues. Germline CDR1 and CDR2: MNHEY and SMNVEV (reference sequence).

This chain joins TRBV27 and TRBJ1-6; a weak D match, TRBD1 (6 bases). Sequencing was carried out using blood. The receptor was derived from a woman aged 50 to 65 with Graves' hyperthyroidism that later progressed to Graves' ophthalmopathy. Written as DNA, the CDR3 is TGTGCCAGCAGTTTAGTCGGGACAAAAAATTCACCCCTCCACTTT. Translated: CASSLVGTKNSPLHF.